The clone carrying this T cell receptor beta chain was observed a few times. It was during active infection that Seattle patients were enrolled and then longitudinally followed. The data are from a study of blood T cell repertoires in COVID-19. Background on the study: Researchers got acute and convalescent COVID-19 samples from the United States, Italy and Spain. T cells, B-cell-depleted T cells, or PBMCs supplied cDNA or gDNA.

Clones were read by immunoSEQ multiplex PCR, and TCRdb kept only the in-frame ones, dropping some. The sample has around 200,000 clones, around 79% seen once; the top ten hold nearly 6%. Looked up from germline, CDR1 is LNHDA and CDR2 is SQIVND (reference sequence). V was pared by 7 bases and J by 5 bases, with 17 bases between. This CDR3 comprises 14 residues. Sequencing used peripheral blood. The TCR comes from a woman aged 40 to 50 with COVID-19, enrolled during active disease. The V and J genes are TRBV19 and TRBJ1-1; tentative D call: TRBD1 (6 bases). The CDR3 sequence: CASTLGGQGTEAFF. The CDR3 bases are TGTGCCAGTACTCTGGGGGGGCAAGGTACTGAAGCTTTCTTT.